This TCR beta chain was found in a study of T cells in Graves' hyperthyroidism and ophthalmopathy (dated by TCRdb to about 2019). About the investigation overall: Peripheral blood was sampled at the time of initial diagnosis, prior to any treatment. A discovery cohort of roughly 96 patients, approximately 45 with Graves' ophthalmopathy and about 58 with stable Graves' hyperthyroidism, was used to find distinguishing TCR V-J signatures. An independent validation cohort of 18 to 20 hyperthyroidism patients and about 15 patients who later progressed to ophthalmopathy tested prospective prediction of ophthalmopathy. For training and testing, the 95 to 100 patients in the discovery cohort were randomly divided in a 7:3 ratio. The study also compared thyroid tissue and blood T-cell repertoires from 6 or 7 Graves' hyperthyroidism patients. After sampling, hyperthyroidism patients received methimazole starting at 30 mg daily, and ophthalmopathy patients received high-dose intravenous methylprednisolone. The paper describes TCR Vbeta CDR3 sequencing of roughly 130 peripheral blood samples, made up of roughly 40 ophthalmopathy patients, roughly 72 hyperthyroidism patients and 17 progressor patients. What the research found in general, with its limitations: No statistical method was used to set the sample size in advance, and investigators knew the group allocation. A model built on a 13 V-J signature distinguished ophthalmopathy from stable hyperthyroidism, reaching around 90% sensitivity and around 81% specificity in cross-validation and 80%/75% in testing. Most expanded thyroid clonotypes (frequency above 0.001) were also found in blood, which suggests that blood repertoires may mirror thyroid immune responses. In validation, the model predicted progression to ophthalmopathy with approximately 71% sensitivity and less than 75% specificity, a median of 6.5 months before onset.

Graves' hyperthyroidism was defined as stable when no progression to ophthalmopathy occurred over 18 months of follow-up. Hyperthyroidism patients were aged 18 to 65 years and newly diagnosed, with disease duration of less than 2 months. Patients with uncontrolled infections, other autoimmune diseases, pregnancy or lactation were excluded. Diagnoses were established on the basis of clinical symptoms, serum thyroxine and TRAb, thyroid ultrasound, and orbital computed tomography. PBMCs were separated from under 11 ml of fresh peripheral blood using Ficoll-Paque density gradient centrifugation. Total RNA was extracted using Trizol reagent, and RNA quality was assessed on an Agilent 2100 Bioanalyzer. The CDR3 runs 15 residues from the cysteine to the phenylalanine. Only the CDR3 DNA stays, 45 bases, in frame from base 1. V was cut back by 4 bases and J by 4 bases, leaving a gap of 14 bases between them. The germline V gene encodes CDR1 MGHRA and CDR2 YSYEKL.

As concerns this clonotype: Its antigen remains unidentified. No quality values exist for individual bases; no much larger clone is one base distant.

Amplification of TCR beta CDR3 regions was carried out from RNA transcripts. The first round of RT-PCR for the TCR CDR3 was performed with the HTBI primer set and the Qiagen OneStep RT-PCR kit. Libraries were constructed in a second round of multiplex PCR, after which size selection and purification were performed. Paired-end sequencing of the libraries was performed with 100 bp reads on an Illumina HiSeq2000. The source study handled its data this way. SOAPnuke was used to process the raw data, removing reads that contained adapters or uncalled bases, had a mean Phred below 15, or lacked an exact match to the constant primer or identifier. COPE v1.2.5 was used to merge the high-quality paired reads, and each unique nucleotide sequence was defined as a clonotype. MiTCR v1.1 was used to align the clonotypes against IMGT TRBV, TRBD and TRBJ reference segments. Only V-J combinations with frequency above 0.0001, covering 99% to 99.2% of repertoires, were analysed. The TCS score was defined as the ratio of F50 (clonal expansion) to E x V (chaos), calculated using BLOSUM62-based TCRdist between CDR3 peptides within each V-J. Welch's t-statistics and random forest reduced 500 to 550 V-J features to 13, which were used in a naive Bayes classifier (R e1071). TCRdb took the public reads, trimmed them with fastp at Q25, ran MiXCR for clone calling and kept in-frame beta chains. Rows merge per CDR3 protein into single entries with the most common DNA and genes. In this record, the V and J calls reflect TCRdb's handling and not the investigators' own analysis. The sample contains 700,000 or so distinct CDR3 sequences, over 15% of them found a single time. Around 7.7% of the sample comes from the top ten.

The receptor chain draws on TRBV4-1 and TRBJ2-1, with TRBD2 perhaps the D gene, on 5 matching bases. The TCR originated in a man between 18 and 29 years old with Graves' hyperthyroidism. Sequencing was performed on blood. DNA sequence: TGCGCCAGCAGCCTCTCTCCCGGGGAATACAATGAGCAGTTCTTC. Translated, this gives CASSLSPGEYNEQFF.